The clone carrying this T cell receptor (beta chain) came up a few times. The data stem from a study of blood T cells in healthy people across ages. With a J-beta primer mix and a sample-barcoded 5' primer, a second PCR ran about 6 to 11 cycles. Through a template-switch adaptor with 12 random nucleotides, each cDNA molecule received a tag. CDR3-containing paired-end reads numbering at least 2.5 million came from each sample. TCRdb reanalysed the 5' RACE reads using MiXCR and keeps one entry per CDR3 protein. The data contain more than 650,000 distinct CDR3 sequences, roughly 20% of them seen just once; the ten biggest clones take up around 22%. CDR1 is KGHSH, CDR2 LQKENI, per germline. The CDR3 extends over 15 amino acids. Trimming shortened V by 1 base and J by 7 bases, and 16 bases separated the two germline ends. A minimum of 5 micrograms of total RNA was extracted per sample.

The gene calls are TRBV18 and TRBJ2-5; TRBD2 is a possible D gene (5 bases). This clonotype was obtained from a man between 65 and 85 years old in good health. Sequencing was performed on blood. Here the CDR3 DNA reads TGTGCCAGCTCACCACAGAAGGACTCCAAAGGGACCCAGTACTTC. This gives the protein CASSPQKDSKGTQYF.